This record covers a single T cell receptor (beta chain). Trimming removed 10 bases from V and 4 bases from J; junction bases left unmatched: 9. CDR3 length: 14 amino acids. Germline loops: CDR1 SNHLY, CDR2 FYNNEI. Profiling relied on immunoSEQ multiplex PCR, and the TCRdb table lists in-frame clones only, not all of them. The sample carries around 1 million clones, over 75% recorded once. The sample belongs to a study of shared clonotypes between healthy human individuals. Sequencing input: memory CD4+ T cells sorted from blood. Sample subset: CD45RA-negative fraction. V usage is TRBV2 and J usage is TRBJ2-1; 8 bases are a match to TRBD2. The TCR was taken from a man between 18 and 35 years old in good health. In nucleotides, the CDR3 is TGTGCCATCGAAGTAGCGGGGAGATACAATGAGCAGTTCTTC. Amino acid sequence: CAIEVAGRYNEQFF.